Below, one T cell receptor (beta chain) is given with its context. This clonotype has a count of ten or more. It lacks a known antigen. No much larger clone is present one base from it, and per-base qualities are unavailable. The data originate from a study of T-cell reconstitution after alpha-beta-depleted transplantation in children (dated by TCRdb to the mid-2010s). About the investigation overall: Using TCR repertoire profiling, the study followed T-cell immune reconstitution in a quantitative way in children after TCRalphabeta/CD19-depleted allogeneic hematopoietic cell transplantation. Overall study outcomes, separate from this receptor: Apparently early alphabetaT-cell count recovery about two months after transplant reportedly relied on only several hundred rapidly expanded clones derived from non-depleted graft cells. Over the following months the frequencies of hyperexpanded clones went down, and after one year T-cell counts and TCRbeta diversity were mostly credited to newly produced T cells. In some patients, high TCRbeta diversity at day 60 was attributed to recipient T cells and intrathymic progenitors that had survived conditioning.

Sequences DFQATT (CDR1) and SNEGSKA (CDR2) are obtained from the germline V gene (reference sequence). Clipping removes 5 bases from V and 0 bases from J, with 10 as the unmatched junction base count. The CDR3 has 17 amino acids, counting the end cysteine and phenylalanine. This entry keeps only the CDR3 DNA: 51 bases, framed from base 1. To prepare the library, PCR was applied. TCRdb records Illumina HiSeq 2500 as the sequencer. TCR library preparation used molecular barcoding, with unique molecular identifiers applied to normalize quantification of the TCRbeta repertoire. TCRdb reanalyzed the raw reads on its own, using fastp at Q25 for trimming and MiXCR for clone calling, and kept in-frame beta chains. For every CDR3 protein sequence, its rows merge into one entry that carries the most common genes and DNA. Recorded for this sample are around 700,000 distinct CDR3 sequences; under 15% of them occurred a single time. Clones ranked in the top ten supply 0.79% of the sample.

The treatment or condition label here, explained by the study, means: allogeneic hematopoietic cell transplantation with graft depleted of TCRalphabeta T cells and CD19 B cells. TCRalphabeta/CD19-depleted allogeneic hematopoietic cell grafts were given to the transplant recipients, all of whom were children. This clonotype was sampled from a girl aged 2-9 years with congenital amegakaryocytic thrombocytopenia, due to receive a stem cell transplant. The specimen was PBMCs, collected before TCRalphabeta/CD19-depleted stem cell transplant. The chain is assembled from TRBV20-1 and TRBJ2-3, with 11 middle bases fitting TRBD2. The nucleotide sequence is TGCAGTGCTGATACCCCAGGGACTAGCGGAAGCACAGATACGCAGTATTTT. This encodes CSADTPGTSGSTDTQYF.